Sequencing of this T cell receptor (beta chain) was carried out in a study of cytomegalovirus exposure and HLA in healthy donors. The study, taken as a whole, reports: Across donors, presence/absence analyses took sequencing depth to be roughly uniform. Accurate prediction of most subjects' HLA-A and HLA-B alleles from TCR beta sequences was reported.

This clone is a singleton in its sample. Its antigen is not known. This CDR3 has 14 residues. J was trimmed by 7 bases and V by 6 bases; bases with no gene match: 10. Germline V gene lookup returns CDR1 MGHRA and CDR2 YSYEKL. Vbeta (60) and Jbeta (13) primers were used in the PCR. Per the original methods: Later work found around 72 million unique TCR beta chains, with about 10 million shared. Profiling relied on immunoSEQ multiplex PCR, and the TCRdb table lists in-frame clones only, not all of them. Clone size and the V and J calls come from that table; the DNA yielded D and trimming. The data hold 100,000 to 120,000 clones, with 70% to 75% observed a single time.

The source material was PBMCs. This sequence was found in a man aged 40-49 years in good health and CMV-seronegative. The chain uses TRBV4-1 and TRBJ1-2; 8 positions match TRBD1. CDR3 DNA sequence: TGCGCCAGCAGAGCATGGGCAGGGGGCTCTGGCTACACCTTC. The encoded protein is CASRAWAGGSGYTF.